What follows are 27 T cell receptor beta chains derived from one specimen sequenced in a study of blood T cells in healthy people across ages. A second PCR of 7 to 11 cycles used a sample-barcoded 5' primer and a J-beta primer mix. MiXCR was run by TCRdb on the 5' RACE reads, yielding one entry per CDR3 protein. The repertoire holds some 1,500,000 distinct CDR3 sequences, about 45% seen once, with roughly 3.7% in the top ten. Sequenced: blood. The receptors originated from a woman aged 18-29 years in good health.

This chain uses TRBV6-2 or TRBV6-3 with TRBJ1-2; D call uncertain. V gave up 8 bases and J gave up 5 bases, with 6 bases separating them. The CDR3 has 10 residues. Per the germline V gene, CDR1 is MNHEY and CDR2 is SVGEGT. CDR3 in DNA: TGTGCCAGCGGCTCGTATGGCTACACCTTC. Protein: CASGSYGYTF.

This clonotype was detected a few times. The gene calls are TRBV3-1 and TRBJ2-4; no definite D call. V was clipped by 8 bases and J by 2 bases, with 10 bases between them. There are 13 residues in the CDR3. Germline values: CDR1 LGHDT, CDR2 YNNKEL (reference sequence). The chain's CDR3 is CASESGTKNIQYF. The CDR3 region has the DNA TGTGCCAGCGAGAGTGGGACCAAAAACATTCAGTACTTC.

This clonotype appeared a few times. The V and J genes are TRBV12-3 or TRBV12-4 and TRBJ2-5; no clear D. V dropped 3 bases and J dropped 1 base, with 9 bases sitting between them. The CDR3 is made up of 14 amino acids. DNA of the CDR3: TGTGCCAGCAGTTTCCCCACACTCCAAGAGACCCAGTACTTC. It specifies CASSFPTLQETQYF.

In its sample, this clonotype was seen a few times. The chain combines TRBV28 with TRBJ1-2; D is perhaps TRBD1 (6 bases). The V gene's germline CDR1 is MDHEN and CDR2 SYDVKM. The CDR3 sequence is 15 residues long. V gave up 5 bases and J gave up 4 bases, with 17 bases separating them. CDR3 nucleotide sequence: TGTGCCAGCAGTCACGAACGGACAGCGCCCTATGGCTACACCTTC. Translation: CASSHERTAPYGYTF.

V usage is TRBV29-1 and J usage is TRBJ1-1; TRBD1 might be the D (6 bases). This CDR3 spans 14 amino acids. The V end was cut by 1 base, the J end by 2 bases, with 11 bases between. Germline CDR1 SQVTM, CDR2 ANQGSEA. CDR3 DNA sequence: TGCAGCGTTGAAGTCCGGGGGCCAAACACTGAAGCTTTCTTT. Its translation is CSVEVRGPNTEAFF.

This clonotype was seen more than once but under ten times. A junction boundary mismatches the germline segment, possibly from a read error. This chain links TRBV7-2 with TRBJ1-2, with 7 bases identical to TRBD1. This CDR3 region has 14 residues. Per the germline V gene, CDR1 is SGHTA and CDR2 is FQGNSA. The CDR3 coding sequence is TGTGCCAGCAGATTAGGCGGGACAGTCTATGGCTACACCTTC. Protein product: CASRLGGTVYGYTF.

The rearrangement uses TRBV5-5 and TRBJ1-2, with TRBD1 matching over 9 bases. After removal of 3 bases from V and 5 bases from J, the junction contained 8 bases not matched to a gene. The germline gives CDR1 SGHKS, CDR2 YYEKEE (reference sequence). The CDR3 has 15 residues. The CDR3 bases are TGTGCCAGCAGCTCCGGGACAGGGAGGGTTTATGGCTACACCTTC. Translating gives CASSSGTGRVYGYTF.

This clonotype came up a few times. This chain connects TRBV20-1 to TRBJ1-4; D gene unclear. Germline-derived CDR1 and CDR2 are DFQATT and SNEGSKA (reference sequence). CDR3 size: 12 residues. Trimming took 1 base from V and 7 from J, leaving 7 bases between them. CDR3 DNA sequence: TGCAGTGCTAGAGTCCGAGGTGAAAAACTGTTTTTT. Translated, it gives CSARVRGEKLFF.

The rearrangement links TRBV16 to TRBJ1-5; 8 bases line up with TRBD1. V gave up 3 bases and J gave up 5 bases; unmatched junction bases: 9. Germline values: CDR1 KGHSY, CDR2 FQNENV. The length of the CDR3 is 16 residues. The CDR3 loop is CASSHPGQGPDQPQHF. The CDR3 DNA is TGTGCCAGCAGCCACCCCGGACAGGGCCCAGATCAGCCCCAGCATTTT.

The gene calls are TRBV6-1 and TRBJ2-3, with 10 bases matching TRBD2. The CDR3 runs to 17 residues. V lost 5 bases, J lost 1 base, and 9 bases stayed unmatched. Germline V lookup: CDR1 MNHNS, CDR2 SASEGT. The CDR3 DNA sequence: TGTGCCAGCAGTACCCAAACGGGGACTAGCGGCACAGATACGCAGTATTTT. Its protein is CASSTQTGTSGTDTQYF.

J is TRBJ2-2 and V is TRBV2; tentatively, D is TRBD1 or TRBD2 (6 bases each). Germline V gene sequence: CDR1 SNHLY, CDR2 FYNNEI. Trimming shortened V by 0 bases and J by 6 bases, and 11 bases separated the two germline ends. CDR3 length: 15 residues. This chain's CDR3 is CASSEAPGEAGELFF. Here the CDR3 DNA reads TGTGCCAGCAGTGAAGCCCCAGGGGAGGCCGGGGAGCTGTTTTTT.

The sample holds a few counts of this clonotype. The V call is TRBV12-3 or TRBV12-4, the J call TRBJ1-1; 8 bases line up with TRBD1. V trimming: 2 bases; J trimming: 4 bases; junction bases outside the gene matches: 6. The CDR3 runs 15 residues. The DNA of the CDR3 is TGTGCCAGCAGTTTACCATTGGGACAGGCCACTGAAGCTTTCTTT. Its protein is CASSLPLGQATEAFF.

The chain has TRBV5-1 and TRBJ2-5; no reliable D call. The V gene lost 4 bases and the J gene lost 5 bases, with 12 bases spanning the gap. Germline V CDR1 and CDR2: SGHRS, YFSETQ. This CDR3 comprises 13 residues. DNA of the CDR3: TGCGCCAGCAGCGTGTCGGTGGGGGAGACCCAGTACTTC. Its translation: CASSVSVGETQYF.

This chain uses TRBV6-2 or TRBV6-3 with TRBJ2-5; TRBD2 matches at 8 bases. This CDR3 comprises 15 residues. V gave up 6 bases and J gave up 11 bases; unmatched junction bases: 17. CDR1 MNHEY and CDR2 SVGEGT come from the germline V gene. The CDR3 DNA follows: TGTGCCAGCAGCCCCGGACTAGCAGTCGGGAATGAGCAGTACTTC. This translates into CASSPGLAVGNEQYF.

Of note for this clonotype: At one end the junction does not follow the germline gene, possibly because of a read error. J is TRBJ1-5 and V is TRBV3-1; 8 bases fit TRBD1. CDR3 length: 13 residues. The germline V gene encodes CDR1 LGHDT and CDR2 YNNKEL (reference sequence). The DNA for the CDR3 is TGCGACACGAAGGACAGGGCTAATCAGCCCCAGCATTTT. Protein product: CDTKDRANQPQHF.

This clonotype was seen a few times. One base away lies a much larger clone, so this may be a sequencing read error. CDR3 coding DNA: TGTGCCGGCAGTTTAACCGGGACACTTTTTTCTTCACCCCTCCACTTT. The encoded protein is CAGSLTGTLFSSPLHF. V gene TRBV27 combines with J gene TRBJ1-6; D possibly corresponds to TRBD1 (6 bases). This CDR3 has 16 amino acids. The germline gives CDR1 MNHEY, CDR2 SMNVEV (reference sequence).

The V call is TRBV5-6, the J call TRBJ2-1; D is uncertain. The better agreement between TRBJ2-7 and the DNA end casts doubt on the J call. Germline CDR1 reads SGHDT; CDR2 reads YYEEEE. The CDR3 is 13 residues long. CDR3 in amino acids: CASSLRRYNEQYF. The DNA for the CDR3 is TGTGCCAGCAGCTTGAGGCGGTACAATGAGCAGTACTTC.

CDR3 in amino acids: CASGYGGRSYNEQYF. The CDR3 coding sequence is TGCGCCAGCGGCTACGGGGGGCGATCCTACAATGAGCAGTACTTC. The rearrangement uses TRBV5-1 and TRBJ2-1; the D gene is possibly TRBD2 (7 bases). With the DNA end fitting TRBJ2-7 better, the J assignment may be wrong. CDR1 is SGHRS, CDR2 YFSETQ, per germline. The CDR3 is made up of 15 amino acids.

This chain links TRBV2 with TRBJ2-1; possibly TRBD1 for D (6 bases). The CDR3 runs to 13 residues. Germline values: CDR1 SNHLY, CDR2 FYNNEI. The V and J ends lost 6 bases and 8 bases respectively, with 14 bases between them. CDR3 nucleotides: TGTGCCAGCAGCCCCGGGACATACCATGAGCAGTTCTTC. Protein: CASSPGTYHEQFF.

The J gene is TRBJ1-2, the V gene TRBV9, with 10 positions matching TRBD1. The length of the CDR3 is 14 residues. Trimming cost V 3 bases and J 6 bases; bases outside gene matches: 5. Germline V CDR1 and CDR2: SGDLS, YYNGEE. CDR3 in amino acids: CASSGRTGGNGYTF. The DNA of the CDR3 is TGTGCCAGCAGCGGGCGGACAGGGGGAAATGGCTACACCTTC.

The chain joins TRBV6-6 to TRBJ2-1; the D gene is possibly TRBD2 (6 bases). This CDR3 is built from 15 residues. From germline, CDR1 is MNHNY and CDR2 SVGAGI (reference sequence). Trimming took 7 bases from V and 5 from J, leaving 18 bases between them. The CDR3 reads CASTLRASANNEQFF. Here the CDR3 DNA reads TGTGCCAGCACCCTACGGGCTAGCGCAAACAATGAGCAGTTCTTC.

V usage is TRBV20-1 and J usage is TRBJ1-5; TRBD1 aligns across 8 bases. Germline trimming cut 4 bases from V and 5 bases from J; bases unmatched to any gene: 1. This CDR3 is built from 12 residues. Germline V lookup: CDR1 DFQATT, CDR2 SNEGSKA (reference sequence). This chain's CDR3 is CSAKTGDQPQHF. The CDR3 DNA reads TGCAGTGCTAAGACAGGGGATCAGCCCCAGCATTTT.

The rearrangement joins TRBV10-3 to TRBJ2-1; 11 bases match TRBD2. The trim removed 6 bases at V and 6 bases at J, leaving 10 bases unmatched. This CDR3 contains 16 residues. The germline V gene has CDR1 ENHRY and CDR2 SYGVKD. CDR3 coding DNA: TGTGCCATCAGCTCTACCGGGACTAGCGGCTTCAATGAGCAGTTCTTC. Its protein is CAISSTGTSGFNEQFF.

This clonotype was recorded a few times. CDR3 protein: CASSNLGGTEAFF. The CDR3, as DNA: TGTGCCAGCAGTAACCTCGGGGGAACTGAAGCTTTCTTT. This rearrangement joins TRBV12-3 or TRBV12-4 to TRBJ1-1, with D perhaps matching TRBD1 (5 bases). The V end was cut by 5 bases, the J end by 5 bases, with 12 bases between. The CDR3 consists of 13 residues.

The V call is TRBV10-2, the J call TRBJ1-1; possibly TRBD1 for D (5 bases). Germline V gene lookup returns CDR1 WSHSY and CDR2 SAAADI. The CDR3 is 14 amino acids. The V end lost 6 bases, the J end lost 5 bases, and 16 bases lay between the germline ends. In DNA form, the CDR3 reads TGCGCCAGCAGACGAGGGGCGCCCGGAACTGAAGCTTTCTTT. This encodes CASRRGAPGTEAFF.

The chain joins TRBV12-3 or TRBV12-4 to TRBJ2-3; D remains unclear. The CDR3 is made up of 15 amino acids. Trimming removed 0 bases at V and 3 bases at J, with 10 bases between. This CDR3 is CASSLAQARTDTQYF. CDR3 DNA sequence: TGTGCCAGCAGTTTAGCGCAGGCCCGAACAGATACGCAGTATTTT.

There are a few counts of this clonotype. The rearrangement uses TRBV7-9 and TRBJ1-4; 10 positions agree with TRBD1. The junction had 8 bases not matched to a gene; V was cut back by 5 bases and J by 8 bases. Germline assignment: CDR1 SEHNR and CDR2 FQNEAQ (reference sequence). This CDR3 comprises 15 residues. DNA for the CDR3: TGTGCCAGCAGCGTTACCGGGACAGGGGTGGAAAAACTGTTTTTT. It codes for CASSVTGTGVEKLFF.